The 32 T cell receptor beta chains given below trace back to one sample, sequenced in a study of CXCR3-negative and CXCR3-positive naive CD8 T cells (dated by TCRdb to about 2019). These reads were obtained on a NextSeq 550. The Human TCR Profiling Kit (MiLaboratory) was used to prepare UMI-labeled 5' RACE TRB cDNA libraries. After reprocessing by TCRdb, each CDR3 protein sequence is one entry, and no DNA is given. The table for this sample shows about 48,000 distinct CDR3 sequences. In total, the top ten clones hold approximately 16% of the sample. Sequences were obtained from memory CD8+ T cells from blood. According to the study, the label for this sample's cell subset or site signals: conventional CD8+ memory T cells (TMEM), sorted as controls. The receptors stem from a human donor in good health. Some clones in this sample may be carry-over from other donors' samples.

CDR3 protein: CASSYAAGSHEQYF. This sequence joins TRBV6-5 and TRBJ2-7; TCRdb selects TRBD1, and the lack of DNA leaves this call unchecked. The CDR3 consists of 14 residues. Germline V gene sequence: CDR1 MNHEY, CDR2 SVGAGI.

The rearrangement uses TRBV14 and TRBJ2-5. This CDR3 region has 16 residues. Germline assignment: CDR1 SGHDN and CDR2 FVKESK. This chain's CDR3 is CASSQDSLVMRETQYF.

The chain combines TRBV28 with TRBJ2-2. CDR3 length equals 12 residues. Germline values: CDR1 MDHEN, CDR2 SYDVKM. CDR3 amino acids: CASSFSAGELFF.

This chain connects TRBV28 to TRBJ2-1; the D call of TRBD1 rests on TCRdb alone, since no DNA is present to check it. CDR1 MDHEN and CDR2 SYDVKM come from the germline V gene. This CDR3 has 13 residues. The CDR3 spells CASSLEGADEQFF.

The V call is TRBV10-3, the J call TRBJ2-5; the TRBD1 assignment by TCRdb is unverifiable without DNA. CDR3 length equals 16 residues. The germline V gene encodes CDR1 ENHRY and CDR2 SYGVKD. CDR3 residues: CAISDRDRNYQETQYF.

The chain is built from TRBV12-3 or TRBV12-4 and TRBJ1-1; TCRdb indicates TRBD1, and absent DNA this call remains unverified. The CDR3 loop spans 13 amino acids. The CDR3 loop is CASRTGEVTEAFF.

CDR3 loop: CASSEGAHEQYF. This sequence joins TRBV18 and TRBJ2-7; TCRdb's D call, TRBD1, is unchecked because there is no DNA. The CDR3 loop spans 12 amino acids. Germline V lookup: CDR1 KGHSH, CDR2 LQKENI. Full variable domain (missing parts from reference TRBV18 and TRBJ2-7): NAGVMQNPRHLVRRRGQEARLRCSPMKGHSHVYWYRQLPEEGLKFMVYLQKENIIDESGMPKERFSAEFPKEGPSILRIQQVVRGDSAAYFCASSEGAHEQYFGPGTRLTVT.

V and J are TRBV6-1 and TRBJ2-1; TCRdb selects TRBD1, and the lack of DNA leaves this call unchecked. CDR3 length: 16 residues. CDR1 and CDR2 from the germline V gene are MNHNS and SASEGT. The chain's CDR3 is CASSRGTGEAYNEQFF.

The CDR3 loop is CASSLGVGSAYDQYF. The J gene is TRBJ2-7, the V gene TRBV5-6. Germline CDR1 is SGHDT and CDR2 is YYEEEE. The CDR3 contains 15 residues.

This rearrangement joins TRBV29-1 to TRBJ2-5. Germline V gene lookup returns CDR1 SQVTM and CDR2 ANQGSEA. There are 16 residues in the CDR3. This CDR3 is CSVDGFQGTISETQYF. The full variable domain, in which reference TRBV29-1 and TRBJ2-5 provide the parts outside the CDR3, is SAVISQKPSRDICQRGTSLTIQCQVDSQVTMMFWYRQQPGQSLTLIATANQGSEATYESGFVIDKFPISRPNLTFSTLTVSNMSPEDSSIYLCSVDGFQGTISETQYFGPGTRLLVL.

This chain connects TRBV27 to TRBJ1-1. This CDR3 contains 14 residues. CDR1 and CDR2 from the germline V gene are MNHEY and SMNVEV (reference sequence). The CDR3 is CASNGLTMNTEAFF.

The rearrangement uses TRBV15 and TRBJ2-7; TCRdb returns TRBD1, unconfirmable since there is no DNA. Germline lookup yields CDR1 LNHNV and CDR2 YYDKDF (reference sequence). This CDR3 region has 17 residues. CDR3 amino acids: CATSHPGEADLRHEQYF.

The chain joins TRBV7-3 to TRBJ1-1; the D gene TCRdb calls, TRBD1, cannot be checked with no DNA. Germline V lookup: CDR1 SGHTA, CDR2 FQGTGA. This CDR3 region has 13 residues. CDR3 sequence: CASSAQTGGEAFF. The full variable domain, with the rest looked up from reference TRBV7-3 and TRBJ1-1, is GAGVSQTPSNKVTEKGKYVELRCDPISGHTALYWYRQSLGQGPEFLIYFQGTGAADDSGLPNDRFFAVRPEGSVSTLKIQRTERGDSAVYLCASSAQTGGEAFFGQGTRLTVV.

The V call is TRBV5-8, the J call TRBJ2-7. In germline, CDR1 is SGHTS, CDR2 YDEGEE. This CDR3 spans 12 amino acids. The CDR3 reads CASSLAIDEQYF.

This chain connects TRBV4-3 to TRBJ2-5; with no DNA, the TCRdb D assignment of TRBD1 cannot be verified. The CDR3 spans 16 residues. Germline V lookup: CDR1 LGHNA, CDR2 YSLEER. CDR3 sequence: CASSQEIGARVETQYF.

The rearrangement uses TRBV12-3 or TRBV12-4 and TRBJ2-5. The CDR3 is 11 residues long. The chain's CDR3 is CASSQQETQYF.

The V and J genes are TRBV28 and TRBJ1-5; TCRdb returns TRBD1, unconfirmable since there is no DNA. CDR1 is MDHEN, CDR2 SYDVKM, per germline. This CDR3 has 14 residues. CDR3 loop: CASSLLGGGQPQHF. The whole variable domain, remainder taken from reference TRBV28 and TRBJ1-5, is DVKVTQSSRYLVKRTGEKVFLECVQDMDHENMFWYRQDPGLGLRLIYFSYDVKMKEKGDIPEGYSVSREKKERFSLILESASTNQTSMYLCASSLLGGGQPQHFGDGTRLSIL.

The chain is built from TRBV9 and TRBJ2-1; TCRdb's D call, TRBD1, is unchecked because there is no DNA. This CDR3 has 14 residues. CDR1 is SGDLS and CDR2 is YYNGEE in the germline V gene. The CDR3 sequence: CASTPGGLWNEQFF.

CDR3 sequence reads: CASRPLAGGINEQFF. The rearrangement links TRBV4-1 to TRBJ2-1; TCRdb lists TRBD2, though no DNA is available to test this call. This CDR3 has 15 residues. CDR1 is MGHRA and CDR2 is YSYEKL in the germline V gene.

The rearrangement links TRBV12-3 or TRBV12-4 to TRBJ1-2; TCRdb lists TRBD1, though no DNA is available to test this call. This CDR3 has 14 amino acids. The CDR3 spells CASSFLGAPGGYTF.

V and J are TRBV6-2 or TRBV6-3 and TRBJ2-2; checking the TCRdb D call of TRBD2 is not possible without DNA. Germline loops: CDR1 MNHEY, CDR2 SVGEGT. The CDR3 totals 18 residues. The chain's CDR3 is CASTTAAGGLLNTGELFF.

This chain joins TRBV6-1 and TRBJ2-4; there is no DNA to check the TCRdb D call of TRBD2. The V gene's germline CDR1 is MNHNS and CDR2 SASEGT. The CDR3 spans 15 residues. This CDR3 is CASSETSGGANIQYF.

The chain recombines TRBV27 with TRBJ2-5; lacking DNA, the TRBD1 call made by TCRdb goes unchecked. Germline V CDR1 and CDR2: MNHEY, SMNVEV (reference sequence). The length of the CDR3 is 15 residues. The chain's CDR3 is CASSWDRGIQETQYF.

This chain joins TRBV5-1 and TRBJ1-3. The V gene's germline CDR1 is SGHRS and CDR2 YFSETQ. The CDR3 runs to 15 residues. CDR3 loop: CASSLVRGSGNTIYF. Based on the CDR3 plus reference TRBV5-1 and TRBJ1-3, the full variable domain is KAGVTQTPRYLIKTRGQQVTLSCSPISGHRSVSWYQQTPGQGLQFLFEYFSETQRNKGNFPGRFSGRQFSNSRSEMNVSTLELGDSALYLCASSLVRGSGNTIYFGEGSWLTVV.

The chain recombines TRBV28 with TRBJ1-2. This CDR3 contains 12 residues. Germline V gene data show CDR1 as MDHEN and CDR2 as SYDVKM. This CDR3 reads CASSLIPFGYTF.

J is TRBJ2-3 and V is TRBV29-1; no DNA is available, so the TRBD1 call from TCRdb remains unchecked. The CDR3 is 15 amino acids. Per germline, CDR1 SQVTM and CDR2 ANQGSEA. The CDR3 loop is CSVESWVRGTDTQYF.

The rearrangement uses TRBV7-3 and TRBJ1-1; the D gene TCRdb calls, TRBD1, cannot be checked with no DNA. From germline, CDR1 is SGHTA and CDR2 FQGTGA. The CDR3 is 13 residues long. The chain's CDR3 is CASSLGAFTEAFF.

The chain joins TRBV20-1 to TRBJ2-7. The CDR3 length is 14 residues. Germline CDR1 reads DFQATT; CDR2 reads SNEGSKA (reference sequence). The CDR3 region is CSARGEDRGYEQYF.

The chain employs TRBV29-1 and TRBJ1-4. The CDR3 extends over 14 amino acids. Per germline, CDR1 SQVTM and CDR2 ANQGSEA. CDR3: CSVETSTDGEKLFF.

The rearrangement joins TRBV6-5 to TRBJ2-1. Germline V lookup: CDR1 MNHEY, CDR2 SVGAGI. This CDR3 is 15 amino acids long. Here the CDR3 reads CASSSAGRLNNEQFF.

The V call is TRBV10-3, the J call TRBJ2-7; TCRdb's D gene call, TRBD1, goes unchecked for lack of DNA. The CDR3 contains 12 residues. CDR1 ENHRY and CDR2 SYGVKD come from the germline V gene. This CDR3 reads CAGKTVAYEQYF.

V and J are TRBV29-1 and TRBJ2-7; TCRdb indicates TRBD2, and absent DNA this call remains unverified. Germline CDR1 SQVTM, CDR2 ANQGSEA. The CDR3 extends over 15 amino acids. CDR3 amino acids: CSVEGTSGPNYEQYF.